Listed below are T cell receptor beta chains from one sample, sequenced in a study of Ad26.COV2.S vaccination and SARS-CoV-2 variants. Here immunoSEQ multiplex PCR was the method, and the copy in TCRdb shows in-frame clones only, minus some. The table lists about 320,000 clones, around 84% of them singletons, with 1.5% to 2% in the top ten. The specimen was peripheral blood, collected in a trial of Ad26.COV2.S vaccine versus placebo. Every receptor here comes from a person aged 18-65 years who received the Ad26.COV2.S COVID-19 vaccine or a placebo. Both conserved end residues are part of each CDR3. A D gene is named only where the DNA matches it firmly. The listing skips clone size in some rows; elsewhere it reads once, few, many or a size class.

size | D | J | V | CDR3 | DNA
. | TRBD1 | TRBJ2-2 | TRBV5-1 | CASTLDRLTGELFF | TGCGCCAGCACCCTGGACAGGTTGACCGGGGAGCTGTTTTTT
once | . | TRBJ2-7 | TRBV4-3 | CASSQGGTNEQYF | TGCGCCAGCAGCCAAGGGGGGACAAACGAGCAGTACTTC
. | . | TRBJ2-7 | TRBV7-2 | CASSLIASGISYEQYF | TGTGCCAGCAGCTTAATCGCGTCAGGGATCTCCTACGAGCAGTACTTC
. | . | TRBJ1-2 | TRBV5-4 | CASSSVAGALGYTF | TGTGCCAGCAGCTCCGTGGCAGGGGCGCTTGGCTACACCTTC
. | . | TRBJ1-2 | TRBV25-1 | CASSDTTGSNYGYTF | TGTGCCAGCAGTGATACCACAGGTTCAAACTATGGCTACACCTTC
once | . | TRBJ2-2 | TRBV4-2 | CASSQVGRTNTGELFF | TGTGCCAGCAGCCAAGTTGGTCGGACGAACACCGGGGAGCTGTTTTTT
once | . | TRBJ1-2 | TRBV6-5 | CASSYSTLGQNGYTF | TGTGCCAGCAGTTACTCGACTTTAGGACAGAATGGCTACACCTTC
. | TRBD2 | TRBJ2-3 | TRBV5-4 | CASSPGTSNTDTQYF | TGTGCCAGCAGCCCCGGGACTAGCAACACAGATACGCAGTATTTT
. | . | TRBJ2-1 | TRBV3-1/TRBV3-2 | CASSHRAAFVSYNEQFF | TGTGCCAGCAGCCACAGAGCGGCCTTTGTCTCCTACAATGAGCAGTTCTTC
once | . | TRBJ1-4 | TRBV7-9 | CASSSYREYGEKLFF | TGTGCCAGCAGCTCCTACAGGGAGTACGGTGAAAAACTGTTTTTT
. | TRBD2 | TRBJ2-1 | TRBV5-1 | CASSPGLAGINEQFF | TGCGCCAGCAGCCCGGGACTAGCGGGGATCAATGAGCAGTTCTTC
few | . | TRBJ2-2 | TRBV11-2 | CASSPRTFANTGELFF | TGTGCCAGCAGTCCCCGGACGTTCGCGAACACCGGGGAGCTGTTTTTT
. | . | TRBJ1-2 | TRBV6-2/TRBV6-3 | CASIPSGTLGGYTF | TGTGCCAGCATCCCTTCAGGGACATTGGGTGGCTACACCTTC
many | TRBD1 | TRBJ1-1 | TRBV7-6 | CASSLRDRGGMNTEAFF | TGTGCCAGCAGCTTACGGGACAGGGGCGGTATGAACACTGAAGCTTTCTTT
few | . | TRBJ2-7 | TRBV27 | CASKGRAYEQYF | TGTGCCAGCAAAGGCAGGGCCTACGAGCAGTACTTC
. | TRBD1 | TRBJ1-1 | TRBV7-9 | CASSPRQGLNTEAFF | TGTGCCAGCAGCCCGAGACAGGGGTTGAACACTGAAGCTTTCTTT
. | . | TRBJ2-6 | TRBV7-2 | CASSHGPPAGGANVLTF | TGTGCCAGCAGCCACGGGCCCCCCGCGGGGGGGGCCAACGTCCTGACTTTC
. | . | TRBJ2-1 | TRBV12-3/TRBV12-4 | CASSLYNEQFF | TGTGCCAGCAGTTTGTATAATGAGCAGTTCTTC
. | TRBD1 | TRBJ2-5 | TRBV6-5 | CASRGTGEETQYF | TGTGCCAGCAGGGGGACAGGAGAAGAGACCCAGTACTTC
. | . | TRBJ1-4 | TRBV7-6 | CASSLEFGEKLFF | TGTGCCAGCAGCTTAGAATTTGGGGAAAAACTGTTTTTT
. | TRBD2 | TRBJ2-3 | TRBV4-2 | CASSPSGGNTQYF | TGTGCCAGCAGCCCTAGCGGGGGAAATACGCAGTATTTT
. | TRBD2 | TRBJ2-5 | TRBV6-5 | CASSLPGTSGKTQYF | TGTGCCAGCAGTTTACCCGGGACTAGCGGCAAGACCCAGTACTTC
. | . | TRBJ2-2 | TRBV7-7 | CASSLGKSGELFF | TGTGCTAGCAGCCTTGGGAAGTCCGGGGAGCTGTTTTTT
. | . | TRBJ1-1 | TRBV30 | CAWSKVLGNTEAFF | TGTGCCTGGTCAAAGGTCCTGGGGAACACTGAAGCTTTCTTT
. | . | TRBJ1-4 | TRBV7-2 | CASSSSGASNEKLFF | TGTGCCAGCAGCTCCTCCGGGGCTTCTAATGAAAAACTGTTTTTT
. | . | TRBJ1-1 | TRBV20-1 | CSTGDFEAFF | TGCAGCACCGGGGATTTCGAAGCTTTCTTT
. | . | TRBJ1-2 | TRBV19 | CASTLSTGLYGYTF | TGTGCCAGTACTCTATCCACAGGACTCTATGGCTACACCTTC
once | . | TRBJ2-6 | TRBV11-3 | CASSDGGGANVLTF | TGTGCCAGCAGCGACGGGGGTGGGGCCAACGTCCTGACTTTC
once | . | TRBJ1-1 | TRBV3-1/TRBV3-2 | CASSQSSVANTEAFF | TGTGCCAGCAGCCAATCGTCAGTCGCGAACACTGAAGCTTTCTTT
once | . | TRBJ1-1 | TRBV6-4 | CARSTGWNTEAFF | TGTGCCAGATCAACAGGGTGGAACACTGAAGCTTTCTTT
. | TRBD1 | TRBJ1-1 | TRBV4-1 | CASNQRGLAFF | TGCGCCAGCAACCAAAGGGGGCTCGCTTTCTTT
. | TRBD1 | TRBJ1-1 | TRBV27 | CASSSRQGAMRYTEAFF | TGTGCCAGCAGTTCCAGACAGGGGGCTATGAGGTATACTGAAGCTTTCTTT
. | . | TRBJ2-2 | TRBV7-3 | CASSSSGEVRTGELFF | TGTGCCAGCAGCTCCTCGGGGGAGGTCAGGACCGGGGAGCTGTTTTTT
. | . | TRBJ1-1 | TRBV7-2 | CASSQGNTEAFF | TGTGCCAGCAGTCAGGGGAACACTGAAGCTTTCTTT
. | TRBD1 | TRBJ2-6 | TRBV7-2 | CASSLDRGRTGANVLTF | TGTGCCAGCAGCTTAGACAGGGGGAGAACTGGGGCCAACGTCCTGACTTTC
. | TRBD2 | TRBJ2-4 | TRBV6-6 | CASSYPSTSGGHIQYF | TGTGCCAGCAGTTATCCCTCGACTAGCGGGGGGCACATTCAGTACTTC
. | . | TRBJ1-2 | TRBV10-3 | CAISETPSDSGYTF | TGTGCCATCAGTGAGACGCCCTCAGACAGCGGCTACACCTTC
. | . | TRBJ2-5 | TRBV10-3 | CAISESLGATQETQYF | TGTGCCATCAGTGAGTCATTAGGGGCAACCCAAGAGACCCAGTACTTC
. | TRBD1 | TRBJ2-1 | TRBV24-1 | CATSDSGTGKNYEQFF | TGTGCCACCAGTGACTCCGGGACAGGGAAAAATTATGAGCAGTTCTTC
. | . | TRBJ2-1 | TRBV9 | CASSVDIGSIEQFF | TGTGCCAGCAGCGTAGATATCGGCAGTATTGAGCAGTTCTTC
. | . | TRBJ1-1 | TRBV25-1 | CASSEQGNTEAFF | TGTGCCAGCAGTGAACAGGGGAACACTGAAGCTTTCTTT
. | . | TRBJ2-1 | TRBV19 | CASTSIGNEQFF | TGTGCCAGTACCTCCATTGGCAATGAGCAGTTCTTC
. | TRBD2 | TRBJ2-3 | TRBV2 | CASSGRGLASDTQYF | TGTGCCAGCAGTGGGAGGGGACTAGCGTCCGATACGCAGTATTTT
. | TRBD1 | TRBJ2-7 | TRBV19 | CASQDRGTYEQYF | TGTGCCAGTCAGGACAGGGGTACCTACGAGCAGTACTTC
. | TRBD1 | TRBJ1-2 | TRBV11-2 | CASSFTPTGAPLYGYTF | TGTGCCAGCAGCTTCACCCCGACAGGGGCCCCCCTCTATGGCTACACCTTC
. | TRBD1 | TRBJ1-1 | TRBV6-2/TRBV6-3 | CASSLTGSQEAFF | TGTGCCAGCAGTTTGACAGGGAGCCAGGAAGCTTTCTTT
. | . | TRBJ2-2 | TRBV5-1 | CASKGGLNTGELFF | TGCGCCAGCAAGGGCGGTCTGAACACCGGGGAGCTGTTTTTT
. | . | TRBJ2-5 | TRBV6-5 | CASSYSRSETQYF | TGTGCCAGCAGTTACTCGAGGTCCGAGACCCAGTACTTC
. | . | TRBJ2-6 | TRBV12-3/TRBV12-4 | CASSSRPMVLTF | TGTGCCAGCAGCTCCCGCCCGATGGTCCTGACTTTC
. | TRBD1 | TRBJ2-2 | TRBV2 | CASSVGQGAIGELFF | TGTGCCAGCAGTGTGGGACAGGGGGCGATCGGGGAGCTGTTTTTT
. | TRBD2 | TRBJ2-3 | TRBV2 | CATGLAGTTDTQYF | TGTGCCACGGGACTAGCGGGGACCACAGATACGCAGTATTTT
once | TRBD1 | TRBJ1-5 | TRBV7-2 | CASSYGQGDNQPQHF | TGTGCCAGCAGCTACGGACAGGGCGACAATCAGCCCCAGCATTTT
. | . | TRBJ1-3 | TRBV11-2 | CASRSTSGNTIYF | TGTGCCTCTAGGAGCACCTCTGGAAACACCATATATTTT
. | . | TRBJ1-2 | TRBV7-7 | CASSSGTFPLVGYTF | TGTGCCAGCAGCAGCGGGACTTTCCCTTTGGTTGGCTACACCTTC